This TCR beta chain was identified during a study of blood T cell repertoires in COVID-19. The V gene end was trimmed by 6 bases and the J gene end by 4 bases; junction bases not matched to a gene: 5. Per germline, CDR1 MNHEY and CDR2 SMNVEV (reference sequence). This CDR3 contains 13 residues. The authors' processing: For nucleated cells, counts were estimated from reference gene primer amplification. Method: immunoSEQ multiplex PCR; TCRdb's copy keeps in-frame clones and lacks some. That table is the source of V, J and clone size, and D and trimming were worked out from the DNA. The repertoire consists of approximately 180,000 clones, with around 89% occurring once and the leading ten covering approximately 5.6%.

The chain carries TRBV27 and TRBJ2-7; 8 positions match TRBD1. Material: peripheral blood. This receptor was taken from a man aged 35 to 55 with active or convalescent COVID-19. For the CDR3, the DNA is TGTGCCAGCAGGGACAGGGAGATGTACGAGCAGTACTTC. As protein: CASRDREMYEQYF.